The clone carrying this TCR beta chain has just one count. The sample comes from a study of blood T cell repertoires in COVID-19. Study at large: Samples came from the United States, Italy and Spain, spanning acute and convalescent COVID-19. The cDNA or gDNA used as material had been derived from T cells, B-cell-depleted T cells, or PBMCs.

Authors' analysis steps: From reference gene primer amplification, estimates of nucleated cell counts were derived. Sequenced by immunoSEQ multiplex PCR; TCRdb stores in-frame clones only, minus some. For V, J and clone size, that table is used; D and trimming come from the DNA. In the table there are a few hundred thousand clones, 85% of which are singletons. Germline CDR1 LGHNA, CDR2 YNFKEQ. V lost 0 bases and J 0 bases, leaving 10 bases between the germline ends. This CDR3 has 16 residues. The receptor's source is a woman aged 18 to 35 with acute or convalescent COVID-19. The specimen sequenced was peripheral blood. The chain is built from TRBV4-2 and TRBJ2-3, with D tentatively TRBD2 (5 bases). CDR3 bases: TGTGCCAGCAGCCAAGATTGGGGAGACAGCACAGATACGCAGTATTTT. Its translation is CASSQDWGDSTDTQYF.